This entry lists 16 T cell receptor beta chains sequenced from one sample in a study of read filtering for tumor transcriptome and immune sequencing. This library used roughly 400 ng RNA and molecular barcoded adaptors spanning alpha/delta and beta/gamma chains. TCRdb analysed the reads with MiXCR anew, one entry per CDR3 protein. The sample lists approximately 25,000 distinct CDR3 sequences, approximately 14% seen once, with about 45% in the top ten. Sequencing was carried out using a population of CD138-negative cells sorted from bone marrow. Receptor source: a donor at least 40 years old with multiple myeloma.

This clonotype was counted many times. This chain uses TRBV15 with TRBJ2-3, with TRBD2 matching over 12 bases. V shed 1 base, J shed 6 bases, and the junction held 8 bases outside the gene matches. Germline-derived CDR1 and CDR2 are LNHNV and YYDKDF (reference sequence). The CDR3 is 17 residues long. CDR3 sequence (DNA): TGTGCCACCAGCAGAGCCCCTAGCGGGAGGGCTAGTGATACGCAGTATTTT. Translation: CATSRAPSGRASDTQYF. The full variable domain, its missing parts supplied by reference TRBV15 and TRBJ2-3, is DAMVIQNPRYQVTQFGKPVTLSCSQTLNHNVMYWYQQKSSQAPKLLFHYYDKDFNNEADTPDNFQSRRPNTSFCFLDIRSPGLGDTAMYLCATSRAPSGRASDTQYFGPGTRLTVL.

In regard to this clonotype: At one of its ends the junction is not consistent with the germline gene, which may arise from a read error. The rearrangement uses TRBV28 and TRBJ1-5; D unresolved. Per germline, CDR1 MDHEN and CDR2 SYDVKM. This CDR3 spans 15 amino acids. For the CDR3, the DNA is TGTGCCAGCAGTTTAACCGGAAGGTGGAGTCAGACCCAGCATTTT. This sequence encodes CASSLTGRWSQTQHF.

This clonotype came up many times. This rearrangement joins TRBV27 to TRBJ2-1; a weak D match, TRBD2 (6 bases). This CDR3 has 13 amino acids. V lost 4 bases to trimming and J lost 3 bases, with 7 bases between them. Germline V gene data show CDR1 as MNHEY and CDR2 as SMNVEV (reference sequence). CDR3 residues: CASSWTIYNEQFF. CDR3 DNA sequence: TGTGCCAGCAGTTGGACTATCTACAATGAGCAGTTCTTC.

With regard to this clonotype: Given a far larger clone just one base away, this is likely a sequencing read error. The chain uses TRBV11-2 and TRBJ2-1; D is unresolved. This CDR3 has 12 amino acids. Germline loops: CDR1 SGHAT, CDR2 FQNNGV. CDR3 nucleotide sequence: TGTGCCAGCAGCTTACCCTCAAATGGGCAGTTCTTC. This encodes CASSLPSNGQFF. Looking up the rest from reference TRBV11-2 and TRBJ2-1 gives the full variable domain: EAGVAQSPRYKIIEKRQSVAFWCNPISGHATLYWYQQILGQGPKLLIQFQNNGVVDDSQLPKDRFSAERLKGVDSTLKIQPAKLEDSAVYLCASSLPSNGQFFGPGTRLTVL.

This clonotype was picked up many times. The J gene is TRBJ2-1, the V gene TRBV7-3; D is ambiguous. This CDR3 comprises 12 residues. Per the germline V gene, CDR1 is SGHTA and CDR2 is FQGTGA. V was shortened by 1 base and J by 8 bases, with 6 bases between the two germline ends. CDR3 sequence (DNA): TGTGCCAGCAGCTTAATAGGCGATGAGCAGTTCTTC. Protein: CASSLIGDEQFF.

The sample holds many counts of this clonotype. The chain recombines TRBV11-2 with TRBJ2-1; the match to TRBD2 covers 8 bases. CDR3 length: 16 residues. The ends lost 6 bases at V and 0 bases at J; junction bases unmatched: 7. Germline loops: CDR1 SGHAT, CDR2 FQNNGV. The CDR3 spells CASSPSSGPSYNEQFF. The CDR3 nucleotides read TGTGCCAGCAGTCCGTCTAGCGGGCCCTCCTACAATGAGCAGTTCTTC.

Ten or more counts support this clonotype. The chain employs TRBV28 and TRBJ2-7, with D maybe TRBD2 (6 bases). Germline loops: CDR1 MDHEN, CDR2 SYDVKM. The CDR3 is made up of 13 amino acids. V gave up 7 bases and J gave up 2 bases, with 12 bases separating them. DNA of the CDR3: TGTGCCAGCAAGGCCGGGGGACCCTACGAGCAGTACTTC. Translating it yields CASKAGGPYEQYF.

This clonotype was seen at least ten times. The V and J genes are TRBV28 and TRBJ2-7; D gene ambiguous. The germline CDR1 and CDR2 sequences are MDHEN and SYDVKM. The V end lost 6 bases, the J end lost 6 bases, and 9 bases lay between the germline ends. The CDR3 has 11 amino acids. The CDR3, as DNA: TGTGCCAGCAGGGGCCCCGGCGAGCAGTACTTC. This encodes CASRGPGEQYF.

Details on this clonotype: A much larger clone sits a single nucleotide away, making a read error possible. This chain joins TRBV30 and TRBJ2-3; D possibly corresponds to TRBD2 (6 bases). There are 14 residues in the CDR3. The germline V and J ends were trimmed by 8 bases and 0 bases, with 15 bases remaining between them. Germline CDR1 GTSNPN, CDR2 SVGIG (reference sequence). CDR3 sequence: CARGGWRSTDTQYF. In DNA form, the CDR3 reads TGTGCCCGTGGAGGGTGGAGAAGCACAGATACGCAGTATTTT.

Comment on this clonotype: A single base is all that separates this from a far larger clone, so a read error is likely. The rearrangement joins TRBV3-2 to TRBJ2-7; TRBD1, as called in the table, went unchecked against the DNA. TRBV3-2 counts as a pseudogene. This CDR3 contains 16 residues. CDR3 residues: CASSQAPVANFYEQYF. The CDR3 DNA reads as TGTGCCAGCAGCCAAGCCCCGGTAGCGAACTTCTACGAGCAGTACTTC.

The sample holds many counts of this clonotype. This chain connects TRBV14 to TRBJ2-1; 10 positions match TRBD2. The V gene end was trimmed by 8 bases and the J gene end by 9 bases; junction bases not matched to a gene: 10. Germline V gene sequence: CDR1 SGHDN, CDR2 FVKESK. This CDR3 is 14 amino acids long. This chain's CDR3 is CASSVAGGGIEQFF. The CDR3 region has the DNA TGTGCCAGCTCGGTAGCGGGAGGTGGCATTGAGCAGTTCTTC.

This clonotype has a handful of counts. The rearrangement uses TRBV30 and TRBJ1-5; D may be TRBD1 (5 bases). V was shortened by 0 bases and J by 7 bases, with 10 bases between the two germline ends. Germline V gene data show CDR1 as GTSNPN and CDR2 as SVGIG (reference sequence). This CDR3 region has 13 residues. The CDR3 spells CAWSVMEGQPQHF. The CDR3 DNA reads TGTGCCTGGAGTGTAATGGAGGGGCAGCCCCAGCATTTT.

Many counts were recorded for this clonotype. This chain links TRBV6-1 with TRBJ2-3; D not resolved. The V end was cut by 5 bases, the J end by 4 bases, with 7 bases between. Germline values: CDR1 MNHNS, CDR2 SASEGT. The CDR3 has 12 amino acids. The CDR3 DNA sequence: TGTGCCAGCAGTCGAGGTCCAGATACGCAGTATTTT. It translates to CASSRGPDTQYF.

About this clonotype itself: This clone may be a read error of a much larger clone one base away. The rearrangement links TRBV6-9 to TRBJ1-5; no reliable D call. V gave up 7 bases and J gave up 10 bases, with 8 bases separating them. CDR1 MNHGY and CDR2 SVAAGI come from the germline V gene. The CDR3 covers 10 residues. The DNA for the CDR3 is TGTGCCAGCAAGAGCAGCCCCCAGCATTTT. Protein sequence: CASKSSPQHF.

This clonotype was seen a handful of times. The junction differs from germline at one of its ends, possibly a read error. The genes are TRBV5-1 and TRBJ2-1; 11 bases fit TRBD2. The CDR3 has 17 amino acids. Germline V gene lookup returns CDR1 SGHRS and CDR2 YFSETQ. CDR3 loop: CASSLIAGGPSGDEQSF. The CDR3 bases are TGCGCCAGCAGCTTAATAGCGGGAGGGCCCTCCGGCGATGAGCAGTCCTTC.

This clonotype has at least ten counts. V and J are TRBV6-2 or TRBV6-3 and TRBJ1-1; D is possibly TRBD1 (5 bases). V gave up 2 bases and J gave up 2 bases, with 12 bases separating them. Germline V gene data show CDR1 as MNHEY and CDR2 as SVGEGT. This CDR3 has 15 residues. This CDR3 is CASSYRGAGNTEAFF. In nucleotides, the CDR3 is TGTGCCAGCAGTTACAGGGGAGCAGGAAACACTGAAGCTTTCTTT.